This T cell receptor (beta chain) was identified during a study of blood T cell repertoires in COVID-19. The CDR3 totals 14 residues. Germline loops: CDR1 LGHDT, CDR2 YNNKEL (reference sequence). Trimming shortened V by 1 base and J by 7 bases, and 11 bases separated the two germline ends. TCRdb's copy holds only in-frame clones and misses some; the assay was immunoSEQ multiplex PCR. The repertoire holds nearly 250,000 clones, approximately 86% seen once, with roughly 1.6% in the top ten. In this sample, this clone turned up once. The sequencing sample was made of peripheral blood. The receptor was isolated from a woman aged 55 to 70 who had recovered from COVID-19. This rearrangement joins TRBV3-1 (or the pseudogene TRBV3-2) to TRBJ2-1, with D possibly being TRBD2 (6 bases). Written as DNA, the CDR3 is TGTGCCAGCAGCCAAGTCCGGGGGACGAATGAGCAGTTCTTC. Translated: CASSQVRGTNEQFF.